This T cell receptor beta chain was documented in a study of T-cell memory formation after mild COVID-19 (dated by TCRdb to about 2021). Background on the whole study: Most TCR sequence clusters were specific to one of the two donors. Longitudinal TCRalpha and TCRbeta repertoire sequencing tracked T-cell clones expanding and contracting after mild COVID-19 in two donors. The cohort was made up of two young adult volunteers, one female and one male, who were previously healthy.

What the work shows at the level of the full study, not this receptor alone: Only a couple of mild cases were covered in the study, and larger cohorts including severe cases with pre-infection samples were considered necessary. From day 15 to 85, contracting clones showed balanced CD4/CD8 phenotypes, whereas a second wave of clones that expanded from day 15 to 37 leaned towards CD4+. Whether the second-wave clones peaking on day 37 were SARS-CoV-2 specific was not confirmed. Contracting CD4+ clones appeared mostly in the CM and EM memory subsets, whereas CD8+ clones were enriched in EMRA. Some responding clones were detected in pre-infection memory, suggesting pre-existing cross-reactive memory T cells joined the SARS-CoV-2 response.

Sequencing was carried out with an Illumina NovaSeq 6000. Using 5'RACE with constant-segment primers, TCRalpha and TCRbeta cDNA libraries were constructed, with sample barcodes and unique molecular identifiers added in the process. RNA was extracted from every sample with Trizol reagent. The libraries were amplified in two PCR steps, and the second step added a second sample barcode and Illumina TruSeq adapters. Sequencing of libraries was performed on an Illumina NovaSeq with 2 x 150 bp paired-end reads. The paper's data handling went like this. Reads were demultiplexed and collapsed into UMI-guided consensus sequences with migec v1.2.7. With mixcr v2.1.11, UMI consensuses were aligned to TRA and TRB V and J templates and assembled into clonotypes. A clonotype was counted as expanded or contracted only when both edgeR and NoisET called the clonotype significant, with the noise models trained on biological replicates. For edgeR calls, the thresholds were a false discovery rate-adjusted p below 0.01 and a log2 fold-change of 1. PCA with hierarchical clustering of max-normalized trajectories of the 1000 most abundant clonotypes was used as exploratory dynamics analysis. Separately sequenced CD4+ and CD8+ repertoires were used to assign a CD4 or CD8 phenotype to each responding clone. Clones were called with MiXCR by TCRdb after fastp trimmed the public reads at Q25, and only in-frame beta chains were retained. Rows with one shared CDR3 protein collapse into an entry with the most common genes and DNA. TCRdb's processing, not the authors', yielded these V and J calls. The sample table holds approximately 480,000 distinct CDR3 sequences, of which 15% to 20% were seen once. The top ten constitute approximately 13% of the sample.

This clonotype came up a few times. The antigen it binds to is not known. Base qualities were left out, and no much larger clone turns up one base away. Ficoll-Paque density gradient centrifugation was used to isolate PBMCs. Counted from cysteine to phenylalanine, this CDR3 has 14 amino acids. The CDR3 DNA has 42 bases and is translated from base 1. From the germline V gene (reference sequence), CDR1 is DFQATT and CDR2 is SNEGSKA. For this chain, trimming is 0 bases at the V end and 4 bases at the J end, and the number of junction bases without a gene match is 5. The sample taken for sequencing was PBMCs or a T cell subset sorted from them (not recorded which). The clonotype was recovered from an adult woman who had mild COVID-19 (a few samples of this study predate the infection). The sample titles of this study are shuffled in the database, so cell type and time point are left out; the donor was told from shared clones. The chain was built from TRBV20-1 and TRBJ2-5; TRBD2 matches 7 bases in the middle. The DNA reads as follows: TGCAGTGCTAGAGATGGGGGGGTTGGAGAGACCCAGTACTTC. This translates into CSARDGGVGETQYF.